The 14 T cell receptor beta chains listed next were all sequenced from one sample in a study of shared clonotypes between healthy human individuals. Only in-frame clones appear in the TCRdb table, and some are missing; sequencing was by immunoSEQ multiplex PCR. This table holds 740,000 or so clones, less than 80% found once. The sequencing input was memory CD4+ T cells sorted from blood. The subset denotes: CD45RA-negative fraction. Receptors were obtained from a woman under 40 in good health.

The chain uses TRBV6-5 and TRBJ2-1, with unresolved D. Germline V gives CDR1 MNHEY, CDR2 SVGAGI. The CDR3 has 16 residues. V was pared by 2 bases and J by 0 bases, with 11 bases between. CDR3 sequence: CASSYRRTSSYNEQFF. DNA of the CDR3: TGTGCCAGCAGTTACAGGCGGACCAGCTCCTACAATGAGCAGTTCTTC.

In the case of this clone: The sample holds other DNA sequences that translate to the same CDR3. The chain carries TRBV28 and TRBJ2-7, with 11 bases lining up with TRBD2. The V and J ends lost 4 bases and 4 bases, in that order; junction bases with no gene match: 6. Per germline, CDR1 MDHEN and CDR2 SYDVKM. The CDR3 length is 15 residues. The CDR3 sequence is CASSSVAGGAYEQYF. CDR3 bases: TGTGCCAGCAGTTCCGTAGCGGGAGGGGCGTACGAGCAGTACTTC.

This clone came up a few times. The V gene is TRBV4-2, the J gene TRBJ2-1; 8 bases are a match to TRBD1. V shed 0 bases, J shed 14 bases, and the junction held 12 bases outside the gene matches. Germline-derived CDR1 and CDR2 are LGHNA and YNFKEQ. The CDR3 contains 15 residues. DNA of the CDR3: TGTGCCAGCAGCCAAGATAAAACTCCGGGACAGGTGAAGTTCTTC. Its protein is CASSQDKTPGQVKFF.

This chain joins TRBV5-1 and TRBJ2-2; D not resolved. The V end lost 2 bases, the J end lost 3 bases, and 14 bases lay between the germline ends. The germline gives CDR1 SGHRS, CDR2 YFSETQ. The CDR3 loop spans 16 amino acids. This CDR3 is CASSLTVSQDTGELFF. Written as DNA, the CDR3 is TGCGCCAGCAGCTTAACAGTGAGTCAGGACACCGGGGAGCTGTTTTTT.

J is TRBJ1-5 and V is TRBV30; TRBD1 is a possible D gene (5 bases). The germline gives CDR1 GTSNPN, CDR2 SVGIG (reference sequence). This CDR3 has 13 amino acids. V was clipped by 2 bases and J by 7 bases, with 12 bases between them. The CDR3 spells CAWSSQGRQPQHF. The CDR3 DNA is TGTGCCTGGAGTTCCCAGGGACGGCAGCCCCAGCATTTT.

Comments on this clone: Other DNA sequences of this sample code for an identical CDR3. The CDR3 DNA reads TGCGCCAGCAGCTCCGGGACTAGCGGCTTAGAGCAGTACTTC. The encoded protein is CASSSGTSGLEQYF. The V call is TRBV5-1, the J call TRBJ2-7; 11 nucleotides match TRBD2. V was clipped by 3 bases and J by 7 bases; unmatched bases: 6. This CDR3 comprises 14 residues. Germline assignment: CDR1 SGHRS and CDR2 YFSETQ.

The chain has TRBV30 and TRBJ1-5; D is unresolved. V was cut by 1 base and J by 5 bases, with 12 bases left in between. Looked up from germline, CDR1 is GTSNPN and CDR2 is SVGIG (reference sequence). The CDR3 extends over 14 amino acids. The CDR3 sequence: CAWSAGGLYQPQHF. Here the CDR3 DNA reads TGTGCCTGGAGTGCGGGTGGGCTTTATCAGCCCCAGCATTTT.

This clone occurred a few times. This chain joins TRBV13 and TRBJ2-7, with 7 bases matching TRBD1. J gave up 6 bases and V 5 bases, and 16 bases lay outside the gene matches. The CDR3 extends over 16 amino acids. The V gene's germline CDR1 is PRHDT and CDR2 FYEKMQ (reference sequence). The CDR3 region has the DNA TGTGCCAGCAGCAGGGGGCCCGACAGGGAGTCGTTCGAGCAGTACTTC. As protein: CASSRGPDRESFEQYF.

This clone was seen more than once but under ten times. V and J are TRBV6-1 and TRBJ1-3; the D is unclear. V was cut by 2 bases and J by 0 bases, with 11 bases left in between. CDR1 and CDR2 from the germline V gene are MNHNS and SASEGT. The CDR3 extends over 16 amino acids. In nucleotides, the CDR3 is TGTGCCAGCAGTGAATCTATGGGAGACTCTGGAAACACCATATATTTT. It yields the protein CASSESMGDSGNTIYF.

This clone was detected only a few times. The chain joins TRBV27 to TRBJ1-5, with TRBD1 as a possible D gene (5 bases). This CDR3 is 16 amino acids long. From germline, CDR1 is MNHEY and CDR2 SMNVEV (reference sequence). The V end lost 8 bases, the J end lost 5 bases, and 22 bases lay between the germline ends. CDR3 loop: CASAKRGTVTDQPQHF. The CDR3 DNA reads TGTGCCAGCGCAAAAAGAGGGACGGTAACAGATCAGCCCCAGCATTTT.

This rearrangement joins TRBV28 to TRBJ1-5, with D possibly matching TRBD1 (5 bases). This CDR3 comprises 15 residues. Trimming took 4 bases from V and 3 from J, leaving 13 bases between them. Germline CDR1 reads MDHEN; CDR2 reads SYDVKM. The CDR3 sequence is CASSSPGHPNQPQHF. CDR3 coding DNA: TGTGCCAGCAGTTCACCCGGACACCCCAATCAGCCCCAGCATTTT.

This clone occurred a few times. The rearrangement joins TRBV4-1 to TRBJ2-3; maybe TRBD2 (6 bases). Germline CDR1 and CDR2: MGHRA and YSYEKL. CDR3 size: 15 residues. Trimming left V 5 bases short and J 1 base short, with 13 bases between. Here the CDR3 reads CASSVPGGGTDTQYF. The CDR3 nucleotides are TGCGCCAGCAGCGTACCCGGGGGAGGCACAGATACGCAGTATTTT.

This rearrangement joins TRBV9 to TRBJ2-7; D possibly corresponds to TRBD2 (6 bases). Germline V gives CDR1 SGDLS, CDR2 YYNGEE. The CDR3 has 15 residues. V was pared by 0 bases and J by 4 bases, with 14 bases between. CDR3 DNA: TGTGCCAGCAGCGTAGGGGCTAGCGAGATTTACGAGCAGTACTTC. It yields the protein CASSVGASEIYEQYF.

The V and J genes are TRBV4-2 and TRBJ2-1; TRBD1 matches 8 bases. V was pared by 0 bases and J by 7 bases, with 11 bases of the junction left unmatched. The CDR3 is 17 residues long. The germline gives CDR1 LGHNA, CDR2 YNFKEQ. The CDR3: CASSQDRQGSLTNEQFF. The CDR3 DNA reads TGTGCCAGCAGCCAAGACCGACAGGGGTCCCTTACGAATGAGCAGTTCTTC.